The rows below give T cell receptor beta chains drawn from one sample of a study of response to subunit inactivated influenza vaccine. One entry per CDR3 protein, called by TCRdb with MiXCR from the RT-PCR reads. The profile shows under 800,000 distinct CDR3 sequences, 11% to 15% of them singletons. The input for sequencing was PBMCs from blood, taken 14 days before vaccination. Receptor source: a man in his fifties or sixties who received an inactivated influenza vaccine. Both conserved end residues are part of each CDR3. D genes are given only for firm matches. Clone size is given for some rows only: seen once, a few or many times, or a class if the clone is expanded.

cdr3_aa cdr3_nt d_call j_call clone_size v_call
CASSLAQSRNTGELFF TGTGCCAGCAGCTTAGCGCAGAGCAGGAACACCGGGGAGCTGTTTTTT . TRBJ2-2 many TRBV7-2
CASSKSKSIAGVDTIYF TGTGCCAGCAGCAAATCCAAGAGTATAGCGGGAGTGGACACCATATATTTT . TRBJ1-3 . TRBV21-1
CASSIQGLGNTIYF TGCGCCAGCAGCATCCAGGGCCTCGGAAACACCATATATTTT . TRBJ1-3 many TRBV5-1
CASSFSVRETQYF TGTGCCAGCAGCTTTTCGGTGCGGGAGACCCAGTACTTC . TRBJ2-5 few TRBV11-2
CSATSGRTNNEQFF TGCAGTGCTACTAGCGGGAGGACCAACAATGAGCAGTTCTTC TRBD2 TRBJ2-1 . TRBV20-1
CASSPRGRGGRAGELFF TGTGCCAGCAGCCCCAGGGGTCGGGGAGGGCGAGCCGGGGAGCTGTTTTTT . TRBJ2-2 . TRBV27
CASSSTSGRAPGSYEQYF TGTGCCAGCAGTTCGACTAGCGGGAGGGCCCCCGGGTCCTACGAGCAGTACTTC TRBD2 TRBJ2-7 . TRBV28
CSVEDLVLAAGGTQYF TGCAGCGTTGAAGATCTTGTGTTGGCAGCGGGAGGGACCCAGTACTTC TRBD2 TRBJ2-5 . TRBV29-1
CASSPREGARQETQYF TGTGCCAGCAGCCCACGGGAGGGGGCTCGACAAGAGACCCAGTACTTC . TRBJ2-5 . TRBV9
CASSLDISSNQPQHF TGTGCCAGCAGCCTGGACATTAGTAGCAATCAGCCCCAGCATTTT . TRBJ1-5 . TRBV4-2
CSPSSNNEQFF TGCTCACCCAGTTCGAACAATGAGCAGTTCTTC . TRBJ2-1 . TRBV29-1
CSARQWDRGWTDTQYF TGCAGTGCTCGTCAATGGGACAGGGGGTGGACAGATACGCAGTATTTT TRBD1 TRBJ2-3 many TRBV20-1
CASSVTVGNTEAFF TGTGCCAGCAGTGTGACAGTAGGGAACACTGAAGCTTTCTTT . TRBJ1-1 many TRBV9
CATSDEDGATDTQYF TGTGCCACCAGTGATGAGGACGGAGCCACAGATACGCAGTATTTT . TRBJ2-3 few TRBV24-1
CASSTTGLAVYNEQFF TGTGCCAGCAGTACGACGGGGCTAGCGGTATACAATGAGCAGTTCTTC TRBD2 TRBJ2-1 . TRBV27
CASSQDQGVYNEQFF TGCGCCAGCAGCCAAGATCAAGGAGTCTACAATGAGCAGTTCTTC . TRBJ2-1 few TRBV4-1
CSVSTSGEGNEQFF TGCAGCGTCTCGACTAGCGGGGAGGGCAATGAGCAGTTCTTC TRBD2 TRBJ2-1 . TRBV29-1
CASSKQGVPANIQYF TGTGCCAGCAGCAAACAGGGGGTCCCGGCAAACATTCAGTACTTC TRBD1 TRBJ2-4 few TRBV7-2
CASRPRPGHRNRRNTGELFF TGTGCCAGCAGGCCGCGTCCGGGACATCGCAACCGGCGTAACACCGGGGAGCTGTTTTTT . TRBJ2-2 many TRBV7-9
CASCSGERLTDTQYF TGTGCCAGCTGTTCGGGCGAGCGCCTCACAGATACGCAGTATTTT . TRBJ2-3 . TRBV12-3/TRBV12-4
CASSLDSEGYEQYF TGCGCCAGCAGCTTGGACAGCGAGGGCTACGAGCAGTACTTC . TRBJ2-7 many TRBV5-1
CASSLGYRVYEQYF TGTGCCAGCAGCTTGGGGTACAGGGTGTACGAGCAGTACTTC . TRBJ2-7 few TRBV5-6
CATSQLAGLTDTQYF TGTGCCACCAGCCAGCTAGCGGGACTCACAGATACGCAGTATTTT TRBD2 TRBJ2-3 . TRBV24-1
CATSDRTGWDTGELFF TGTGCCACCAGTGACCGGACAGGGTGGGACACCGGGGAGCTGTTTTTT TRBD1 TRBJ2-2 few TRBV24-1
CASSRGQGAALSEQYF TGTGCCAGCAGTAGGGGACAGGGGGCCGCTTTGAGTGAGCAGTACTTC TRBD1 TRBJ2-7 . TRBV6-1
CASSQSAGGSVDTQYF TGCGCCAGCAGCCAGTCGGCGGGAGGATCTGTAGATACGCAGTATTTT TRBD2 TRBJ2-3 . TRBV4-1
CASSYGRTGEQYF TGTGCCAGCAGTTACGGGCGGACGGGGGAGCAGTACTTC . TRBJ2-7 . TRBV6-2/TRBV6-3
CASSQERSLAGNEQFF TGCGCCAGCAGCCAAGAAAGGAGTCTAGCGGGCAATGAGCAGTTCTTC TRBD2 TRBJ2-1 many TRBV4-3
CASSVNRGHTEAFF TGCGCCAGCAGCGTTAACCGGGGCCACACTGAAGCTTTCTTT . TRBJ1-1 . TRBV5-1
CATYGTNEQFF TGTGCCACCTACGGGACCAATGAGCAGTTCTTC . TRBJ2-1 many TRBV3-1
CASSPQDREAFF TGTGCCAGCAGCCCCCAGGACAGGGAAGCTTTCTTT TRBD1 TRBJ1-1 few TRBV7-2
CASSRDPPATGGSYNSPLHF TGCGCCAGCAGCCGGGACCCACCTGCGACAGGGGGCTCCTATAATTCACCCCTCCACTTT TRBD1 TRBJ1-6 . TRBV4-3
CASRGGNRSNQPQHF TGTGCCAGCAGGGGGGGAAACAGGAGCAATCAGCCCCAGCATTTT . TRBJ1-5 . TRBV27
CATSGGPAYEQYF TGTGCCACCAGTGGTGGCCCCGCCTACGAGCAGTACTTC . TRBJ2-7 few TRBV24-1
CASSLAAGGLYEHYF TGTGCCAGCAGCTTGGCCGCGGGGGGCCTTTACGAGCACTACTTC TRBD2 TRBJ2-7 . TRBV5-6
CARQGTGELFF TGTGCCCGACAGGGAACCGGGGAGCTGTTTTTT TRBD1 TRBJ2-2 . TRBV14
CASSGGPGDSNQPQHF TGTGCCAGCAGTGGTGGGCCAGGAGATAGCAATCAGCCCCAGCATTTT . TRBJ1-5 few TRBV5-6
CASSASLEQFF TGCGCCAGCAGCGCTTCCCTTGAGCAGTTCTTC . TRBJ2-1 many TRBV5-1
CASSPRLGRNSPLHF TGTGCCAGCAGCCCCAGACTGGGGCGCAATTCACCCCTCCACTTT . TRBJ1-6 . TRBV7-2
CASSHRTSGEGTQYF TGTGCCAGCAGTCACCGGACTAGCGGGGAAGGTACGCAGTATTTT TRBD2 TRBJ2-3 . TRBV27
CASSFRQGTSYEQYF TGTGCCAGCAGTTTCAGACAGGGAACCTCCTACGAGCAGTACTTC TRBD1 TRBJ2-7 . TRBV27
CASSSGTGRTMGYEQYF TGTGCCAGCAGTAGCGGGACAGGGCGTACTATGGGATACGAGCAGTACTTC TRBD1 TRBJ2-7 few TRBV27
CASRDLGAGSYNEQFF TGTGCCAGCAGAGATTTAGGAGCGGGGTCCTACAATGAGCAGTTCTTC TRBD2 TRBJ2-1 . TRBV27
CASSLSRSGLLSTDTQYF TGTGCCAGCAGCCTAAGTCGTAGCGGATTACTCTCCACAGATACGCAGTATTTT . TRBJ2-3 . TRBV11-2